These 29 T cell receptor beta chains were all obtained from the same sample, sequenced in a study of blood T cell repertoires in COVID-19. TCRdb's table, derived via immunoSEQ multiplex PCR, lists solely in-frame clones and lacks some. The table has 250,000 to 300,000 clones, around 89% seen once. The sequenced sample consisted of PBMCs or T cells enriched from blood (not recorded which). The origin of the receptors is a man between 40 and 49 years old who had recovered from COVID-19.

The gene calls are TRBV28 and TRBJ2-5; 7 bases are a match to TRBD1. The CDR3 sequence is 15 residues long. Germline V lookup: CDR1 MDHEN, CDR2 SYDVKM. The V segment lost 6 bases and the J segment 1 base; nucleotides outside the gene matches: 8. The CDR3, as DNA: TGTGCCAGCAGCCGGAGACAGGGTCTCCAAGAGACCCAGTACTTC. The encoded protein is CASSRRQGLQETQYF.

V and J are TRBV21-1 and TRBJ2-1; TRBD2, the D gene given by the table, was not confirmed from the DNA. TRBV21-1 is described as a pseudogene. There are 18 residues in the CDR3. CDR3 sequence: CASSKEARREVSYNEQFF. The CDR3 bases are TGTGCCAGCAGCAAAGAGGCGCGGCGGGAGGTCTCCTACAATGAGCAGTTCTTC.

The chain is built from TRBV7-6 and TRBJ1-5, with TRBD1 as a possible D gene (5 bases). The CDR3 has 13 residues. Trimming removed 5 bases from V and 4 bases from J, with 9 bases in between. Germline CDR1 reads SGHVS; CDR2 reads FNYEAQ. The CDR3 coding sequence is TGTGCCAGCAGCACGACAGTAAATCAGCCCCAGCATTTT. Translation: CASSTTVNQPQHF.

V gene TRBV3-1 (or the pseudogene TRBV3-2) combines with J gene TRBJ2-7; 7 nucleotides align to TRBD1. V lost 3 bases, J lost 4 bases, and 6 bases stayed unmatched. In germline, CDR1 is LGHDT, CDR2 YNNKEL (reference sequence). CDR3 length: 14 amino acids. CDR3 amino acids: CASSQGQTPYEQYF. The CDR3 DNA reads TGTGCCAGCAGCCAGGGACAGACTCCTTACGAGCAGTACTTC.

The J gene is TRBJ2-3, the V gene TRBV7-2; D is perhaps TRBD2 (5 bases). Trimming removed 2 bases at V and 6 bases at J, with 18 bases between. This CDR3 has 16 residues. Germline-derived CDR1 and CDR2 are SGHTA and FQGNSA. CDR3 DNA sequence: TGTGCCAGCAGCTTATACCGGGCCAGAAGGGAGGATACGCAGTATTTT. It translates to CASSLYRARREDTQYF.

The genes are TRBV5-1 and TRBJ2-6, with a weak D call TRBD1 (5 bases). V lost 4 bases, J lost 0 bases, and 20 bases lay in between. Germline V CDR1 and CDR2: SGHRS, YFSETQ. CDR3 length equals 19 residues. The CDR3 DNA is TGCGCCAGCAGCCTGAGCGTGGCAGGGCCGAGCTCTGGGGCCAACGTCCTGACTTTC. Translated: CASSLSVAGPSSGANVLTF.

In regard to this clone: This sample includes further DNA sequences coding for the same CDR3. The genes are TRBV30 and TRBJ1-2; 9 bases are a match to TRBD1. The germline CDR1 and CDR2 sequences are GTSNPN and SVGIG (reference sequence). The CDR3 is 12 amino acids. The V segment lost 1 base and the J segment 8 bases; nucleotides outside the gene matches: 2. This CDR3 is CAWSGTGVGYTF. The CDR3 DNA reads TGTGCCTGGAGTGGGACAGGGGTCGGCTACACCTTC.

This chain joins TRBV27 and TRBJ1-1, with no clear D. The CDR3 contains 13 residues. Between the trimmed V and J ends, which lost 2 bases and 0 bases, there was a span of 4 bases. The germline V gene has CDR1 MNHEY and CDR2 SMNVEV (reference sequence). CDR3 in DNA: TGTGCCAGCAGTTTACAGATGAACACTGAAGCTTTCTTT. Its translation is CASSLQMNTEAFF.

The rearrangement links TRBV10-2 to TRBJ2-3; 10 bases are a match to TRBD2. CDR1 and CDR2 (germline): WSHSY, SAAADI. The CDR3 spans 20 residues. Trimming removed 8 bases from V and 5 bases from J; junction bases left unmatched: 25. The CDR3 sequence is CASVSLGLTSPLAGVDTQYF. CDR3 bases: TGCGCCAGCGTCAGTCTAGGTCTTACATCCCCCCTAGCGGGGGTAGATACGCAGTATTTT.

The chain combines TRBV3-1 (or the pseudogene TRBV3-2) with TRBJ2-2; 7 nucleotides align to TRBD2. The CDR3 has 18 amino acids. V lost 0 bases to trimming and J lost 2 bases; unmatched junction nucleotides: 9. Germline values: CDR1 LGHDT, CDR2 YNNKEL (reference sequence). In DNA form, the CDR3 reads TGTGCCAGCAGCCAAGAACGGGAGGTAGCGGCTAACACCGGGGAGCTGTTTTTT. It codes for CASSQEREVAANTGELFF.

The chain combines TRBV19 with TRBJ2-2; the D is unclear. CDR3 length equals 12 residues. V lost 3 bases and J 6 bases, leaving 5 bases between the germline ends. Germline values: CDR1 LNHDA, CDR2 SQIVND (reference sequence). The CDR3 nucleotides are TGTGCCAGTAGTATGTTCGCCGGGGAGCTGTTTTTT. Translating gives CASSMFAGELFF.

V gene TRBV13 combines with J gene TRBJ2-1, with 9 positions matching TRBD2. The CDR3 totals 18 residues. The junction had 14 bases not matched to a gene; V was cut back by 0 bases and J by 8 bases. Per the germline V gene, CDR1 is PRHDT and CDR2 is FYEKMQ (reference sequence). CDR3 in DNA: TGTGCCAGCAGCTTAGGCGCCCTCGGCGGGGGGGCCAGGTATGAGCAGTTCTTC. Translating gives CASSLGALGGGARYEQFF.

The chain is built from TRBV5-1 and TRBJ2-5, with 13 positions matching TRBD2. The CDR3 consists of 15 residues. The V and J ends lost 7 bases and 5 bases, in that order; junction bases with no gene match: 8. Germline V gene sequence: CDR1 SGHRS, CDR2 YFSETQ. CDR3 sequence reads: CASGTSGGAQETQYF. The CDR3 nucleotides read TGCGCCAGCGGAACTAGCGGGGGGGCCCAGGAGACCCAGTACTTC.

The chain links TRBV6-5 to TRBJ1-5; the D gene is possibly TRBD1 (5 bases). Looked up from germline, CDR1 is MNHEY and CDR2 is SVGAGI. The germline V and J ends were trimmed by 6 bases and 0 bases, with 12 bases remaining between them. The CDR3 consists of 15 residues. The CDR3 protein is CASSGRTLSNQPQHF. The CDR3 DNA is TGTGCCAGCAGCGGAAGGACACTTAGCAATCAGCCCCAGCATTTT.

CDR3 residues: CASSEFGEYTGELFF. The CDR3 coding sequence is TGTGCCAGCAGTGAATTCGGGGAATACACCGGGGAGCTGTTTTTT. The V gene is TRBV25-1, the J gene TRBJ2-2, with D possibly TRBD2 on 5 matching bases. Trimming took 1 base from V and 3 from J, leaving 9 bases between them. This CDR3 is built from 15 residues. The germline V gene encodes CDR1 MGHDK and CDR2 SYGVNS.

V and J are TRBV7-3 and TRBJ1-5; 11 bases match TRBD1. The J segment lost 0 bases and the V segment lost 5 bases, leaving 9 bases of the junction unmatched. The CDR3 length is 18 residues. The germline V gene has CDR1 SGHTA and CDR2 FQGTGA. The CDR3 sequence: CASSTLGTGGHSNQPQHF. The CDR3 bases are TGTGCCAGCAGCACCTTAGGGACAGGGGGTCATAGCAATCAGCCCCAGCATTTT.

This rearrangement joins TRBV19 to TRBJ1-2; 7 positions agree with TRBD1. This CDR3 is built from 19 residues. CDR1 is LNHDA and CDR2 is SQIVND in the germline V gene (reference sequence). V gave up 5 bases and J gave up 3 bases; unmatched junction bases: 21. DNA of the CDR3: TGTGCCAGTAGTCCGTACGGAGTCGACAGGGCATCCCCGCACTATGGCTACACCTTC. As protein: CASSPYGVDRASPHYGYTF. Looking up the rest from reference TRBV19 and TRBJ1-2 gives the full variable domain: DGGITQSPKYLFRKEGQNVTLSCEQNLNHDAMYWYRQDPGQGLRLIYYSQIVNDFQKGDIAEGYSVSREKKESFPLTVTSAQKNPTAFYLCASSPYGVDRASPHYGYTFGSGTRLTVV.

This clone was detected only once. The V call is TRBV19, the J call TRBJ2-3; 10 bases align to TRBD2. Trimming took 3 bases from V and 1 from J; bases not matched to a gene: 1. The CDR3 length is 15 residues. Germline lookup yields CDR1 LNHDA and CDR2 SQIVND (reference sequence). The CDR3 coding sequence is TGTGCCAGTAGTATCGGGACTAGCGGCACAGATACGCAGTATTTT. Its translation is CASSIGTSGTDTQYF. Combining the CDR3 with reference TRBV19 and TRBJ2-3 gives the whole variable domain DGGITQSPKYLFRKEGQNVTLSCEQNLNHDAMYWYRQDPGQGLRLIYYSQIVNDFQKGDIAEGYSVSREKKESFPLTVTSAQKNPTAFYLCASSIGTSGTDTQYFGPGTRLTVL.

The V and J genes are TRBV28 and TRBJ2-2, with TRBD1 as a possible D gene (5 bases). The V end lost 7 bases, the J end lost 0 bases, and 15 bases lay between the germline ends. The germline gives CDR1 MDHEN, CDR2 SYDVKM. This CDR3 contains 16 residues. The CDR3 protein is CASTLMTATNTGELFF. In DNA form, the CDR3 reads TGTGCCAGCACCCTGATGACAGCCACGAACACCGGGGAGCTGTTTTTT.

This chain uses TRBV13 with TRBJ2-3; TRBD2 agrees at 7 bases. V shed 1 base, J shed 1 base, and the junction held 5 bases outside the gene matches. The CDR3 spans 16 residues. Germline V gene lookup returns CDR1 PRHDT and CDR2 FYEKMQ (reference sequence). The CDR3 coding sequence is TGTGCCAGCAGCTTAGCGGTTAGCGGGCGCACAGATACGCAGTATTTT. Residues: CASSLAVSGRTDTQYF.

The chain combines TRBV4-3 with TRBJ2-7; D is perhaps TRBD1 (6 bases). This CDR3 is 15 amino acids long. CDR1 LGHNA and CDR2 YSLEER come from the germline V gene. The ends were cut back, 1 base at V and 6 bases at J, with 16 bases in the middle. The CDR3 sequence: CASSQVISPGAEQYF. CDR3 sequence (DNA): TGCGCCAGCAGCCAAGTTATAAGCCCAGGGGCCGAGCAGTACTTC.

The CDR3 region is CAKTQGYYGYTF. Written as DNA, the CDR3 is TGTGCCAAGACACAGGGGTACTATGGCTACACCTTC. The chain employs TRBV6-4 and TRBJ1-2; the match to TRBD1 covers 7 bases. This CDR3 comprises 12 residues. The V gene's germline CDR1 is MRHNA and CDR2 SNTAGT. V shed 10 bases and J 3 bases; nucleotides not matched to a gene: 5.

V and J are TRBV28 and TRBJ2-1; TRBD1 agrees at 7 bases. The CDR3 totals 14 residues. Germline trimming cut 6 bases from V and 7 bases from J; bases unmatched to any gene: 9. Germline V gene lookup returns CDR1 MDHEN and CDR2 SYDVKM. In nucleotides, the CDR3 is TGTGCCAGCAGACTAGAACAGGGGCATAATGAGCAGTTCTTC. The encoded protein is CASRLEQGHNEQFF.

The chain is built from TRBV4-1 and TRBJ2-7; TRBD1 might be the D (6 bases). The V end was cut by 0 bases, the J end by 7 bases, with 22 bases between. The germline gives CDR1 MGHRA, CDR2 YSYEKL. CDR3 size: 17 residues. The CDR3 region is CASSQDGGGRVVREQYF. CDR3 nucleotides: TGCGCCAGCAGCCAAGATGGTGGGGGCAGGGTAGTCCGGGAGCAGTACTTC.

This clone was observed a single time. In DNA form, the CDR3 reads TGTGCCAGCAGCTTGACAGGGAATAATTCACCCCTCCACTTT. Translating it yields CASSLTGNNSPLHF. V and J are TRBV5-8 and TRBJ1-6, with D possibly being TRBD1 (6 bases). This CDR3 contains 14 residues. V lost 1 base, J lost 5 bases, and 7 bases lay in between. Germline CDR1 SGHTS, CDR2 YDEGEE. Full variable domain (missing parts from reference TRBV5-8 and TRBJ1-6): EAGVTQSPTHLIKTRGQQATLRCSPISGHTSVYWYQQALGLGLQFLLWYDEGEERNRGNFPPRFSGRQFPNYSSELNVNALELEDSALYLCASSLTGNNSPLHFGNGTRLTVT.

The chain uses TRBV29-1 and TRBJ2-1, with D possibly matching TRBD1 (6 bases). The germline V and J ends were trimmed by 7 bases and 3 bases, with 13 bases remaining between them. The germline CDR1 and CDR2 sequences are SQVTM and ANQGSEA. The CDR3 loop spans 13 amino acids. The CDR3 DNA sequence: TGCAGCGGAGACAGGTTGGTCTACAATGAGCAGTTCTTC. Translated: CSGDRLVYNEQFF.

This chain uses TRBV6-5 with TRBJ1-1; D is undetermined. The germline V gene encodes CDR1 MNHEY and CDR2 SVGAGI. With 0 bases removed from V and 4 bases from J, the gap between germline ends came to 9 bases. This CDR3 region has 14 residues. Here the CDR3 reads CASSYSRRGTEAFF. The DNA of the CDR3 is TGTGCCAGCAGTTACTCAAGGCGGGGCACTGAAGCTTTCTTT.

The chain employs TRBV15 and TRBJ1-5; 9 nucleotides align to TRBD1. CDR1 is LNHNV, CDR2 YYDKDF, per germline (reference sequence). This CDR3 region has 16 residues. Germline trimming cut 3 bases from V and 3 bases from J; bases unmatched to any gene: 6. This CDR3 is CATSRDRGLDNQPQHF. In DNA form, the CDR3 reads TGTGCCACCAGCAGGGACAGGGGTTTAGACAATCAGCCCCAGCATTTT.

This clone was seen just once. The CDR3, as DNA: TGTGCCAGCAGTGATATAGGAGGAAAACAAGAGACCCAGTACTTC. It is translated as CASSDIGGKQETQYF. The chain employs TRBV2 and TRBJ2-5, with a tentative D call TRBD2 (5 bases). Germline V gene sequence: CDR1 SNHLY, CDR2 FYNNEI. The CDR3 loop spans 15 amino acids. Trimming took off 3 bases at V and 2 bases at J, with 13 bases between the two ends.